A single sample gave rise to the 11 T cell receptor beta chains below, sequenced in a study of blood T cell repertoires in COVID-19. Using immunoSEQ multiplex PCR, the repertoire was profiled, and TCRdb retains in-frame clones only, with some absent. The data hold approximately 68,000 clones, with roughly 84% observed a single time. The sample was peripheral blood. The receptors were gathered from a woman in her forties or fifties with acute or convalescent COVID-19.

V gene TRBV6-1 combines with J gene TRBJ1-2, with D possibly TRBD1 on 6 matching bases. In germline, CDR1 is MNHNS, CDR2 SASEGT. The CDR3 contains 14 residues. V lost 2 bases to trimming and J lost 5 bases, with 12 bases between them. Here the CDR3 DNA reads TGTGCCAGCAGTGAAAAAGGGGGTTCGTATGGCTACACCTTC. Protein product: CASSEKGGSYGYTF.

This clone occurred once. This chain links TRBV14 with TRBJ2-1, with D possibly matching TRBD2 (5 bases). This CDR3 spans 16 amino acids. The V gene lost 1 base and the J gene lost 4 bases, with 14 bases spanning the gap. Germline CDR1 and CDR2: SGHDN and FVKESK. DNA for the CDR3: TGTGCCAGCAGCCAAGGGCCTGGACGGGGATACAATGAGCAGTTCTTC. This codes for CASSQGPGRGYNEQFF.

This chain connects TRBV20-1 to TRBJ2-7; 10 bases match TRBD2. The ends lost 6 bases at V and 1 base at J; junction bases unmatched: 15. Germline-derived CDR1 and CDR2 are DFQATT and SNEGSKA (reference sequence). This CDR3 contains 17 residues. CDR3: CSASRTSGQGGSYEQYF. The CDR3 DNA sequence: TGCAGTGCGAGTCGGACTAGCGGACAAGGGGGTTCCTACGAGCAGTACTTC.

This chain uses TRBV18 with TRBJ1-1; tentative D call: TRBD1 (5 bases). The germline V and J ends were trimmed by 3 bases and 3 bases, with 8 bases remaining between them. Germline assignment: CDR1 KGHSH and CDR2 LQKENI. The CDR3 spans 13 residues. CDR3 protein: CASSPRQYTEAFF. The DNA of the CDR3 is TGTGCCAGCTCACCCCGACAGTACACTGAAGCTTTCTTT. The full variable domain, rest sourced from reference TRBV18 and TRBJ1-1, is NAGVMQNPRHLVRRRGQEARLRCSPMKGHSHVYWYRQLPEEGLKFMVYLQKENIIDESGMPKERFSAEFPKEGPSILRIQQVVRGDSAAYFCASSPRQYTEAFFGQGTRLTVV.

The chain links TRBV11-2 to TRBJ2-2; 7 positions match TRBD1. Germline CDR1 SGHAT, CDR2 FQNNGV. The CDR3 length is 15 residues. V lost 5 bases and J lost 3; bases outside the gene matches: 6. The CDR3 DNA reads TGTGCCAGCAGCCGACAGGGACACTACACCGGGGAGCTGTTTTTT. It specifies CASSRQGHYTGELFF.

The chain carries TRBV6-1 and TRBJ1-6, with D maybe TRBD1 (6 bases). V lost 2 bases and J 7 bases, leaving 15 bases between the germline ends. The CDR3 length is 16 residues. Germline loops: CDR1 MNHNS, CDR2 SASEGT. CDR3 DNA: TGTGCCAGCAGTGAAAGGAGTGCCAGGGGCAATTCACCCCTCCACTTT. It specifies CASSERSARGNSPLHF.

This clone showed up just a few times. The rearrangement links TRBV14 to TRBJ2-1, with D tentatively TRBD2 (6 bases). The V end lost 4 bases, the J end lost 6 bases, and 13 bases lay between the germline ends. CDR1 is SGHDN and CDR2 is FVKESK in the germline V gene. The CDR3 sequence is 14 residues long. CDR3 bases: TGTGCCAGCAGCCCGGGACTCGCTACCAATGAGCAGTTCTTC. This translates into CASSPGLATNEQFF.

V gene TRBV29-1 combines with J gene TRBJ2-4; D is possibly TRBD2 (5 bases). With 4 bases removed from V and 9 bases from J, the gap between germline ends came to 19 bases. CDR3 size: 14 residues. Germline values: CDR1 SQVTM, CDR2 ANQGSEA. The CDR3 is CSVGQDSLNAIQYF. In nucleotides, the CDR3 is TGCAGCGTTGGCCAGGACTCTTTGAACGCCATTCAGTACTTC.

The chain joins TRBV3-1 (or the pseudogene TRBV3-2) to TRBJ1-4; TRBD1 is a possible D gene (6 bases). Germline CDR1 and CDR2: LGHDT and YNNKEL (reference sequence). CDR3 length: 15 residues. Trimming removed 7 bases at V and 6 bases at J, with 18 bases between. This CDR3 reads CASTRKGGSDEKLFF. As DNA, the CDR3 is TGTGCCAGCACCCGAAAAGGGGGTAGTGATGAAAAACTGTTTTTT.

The chain couples TRBV7-8 to TRBJ2-1; D is possibly TRBD2 (5 bases). CDR3 size: 14 residues. V was shortened by 4 bases and J by 4 bases, with 11 bases between the two germline ends. The V gene's germline CDR1 is SGHVS and CDR2 FQNEAQ. The chain's CDR3 is CASSSYTGYNEQFF. The DNA for the CDR3 is TGTGCCAGCAGCTCATATACGGGATACAATGAGCAGTTCTTC. The variable domain in full, completed from reference TRBV7-8 and TRBJ2-1, reads GAGVSQSPRYKVAKRGQDVALRCDPISGHVSLFWYQQALGQGPEFLTYFQNEAQLDKSGLPSDRFFAERPEGSVSTLKIQRTQQEDSAVYLCASSSYTGYNEQFFGPGTRLTVL.

The chain links TRBV3-1 (or the pseudogene TRBV3-2) to TRBJ1-3; D gene uncertain. CDR1 is LGHDT, CDR2 YNNKEL, per germline (reference sequence). The CDR3 consists of 13 residues. Trimming shortened V by 1 base and J by 4 bases, and 5 bases separated the two germline ends. The CDR3 DNA follows: TGTGCCAGCAGCCAAGTTCGGGGAAACACCATATATTTT. Translated, it gives CASSQVRGNTIYF.